Listed below are T cell receptor beta chains from one sample, sequenced in a study of cytotoxic CD8 clonotypes in ibrutinib-treated CLL. Produced via immunoSEQ multiplex PCR; TCRdb's table is partial and in-frame only. The table shows approximately 84,000 clones, with about 86% occurring only once. Here the sequenced sample was PBMCs, taken before ibrutinib treatment. Every receptor here comes from a human donor with chronic lymphocytic leukemia. CDR3s include the opening cysteine and the closing phenylalanine or tryptophan. Each record gives: CDR3 length, D gene, clone size, V gene, J gene, CDR3 protein, CDR3 DNA. D genes are given only for firm matches. The size of a clone is reported for some rows only, either as once, few or many, or as a class for expanded clones.

16	TRBD1	.	TRBV7-9	TRBJ1-5	CASSLSGQTINQPQHF	TGTGCCAGCAGCTTGTCGGGACAGACGATTAATCAGCCCCAGCATTTT
15	TRBD1	large	TRBV6-5	TRBJ2-2	CASSYSQGVTGELFF	TGTGCCAGCAGTTACTCTCAGGGGGTCACCGGGGAGCTGTTTTTT
13	.	.	TRBV7-2	TRBJ1-2	CASSLYGENGYTF	TGTGCCAGCAGCTTATACGGGGAGAATGGCTACACCTTC
11	.	.	TRBV30	TRBJ1-2	CAWGTNYGYTF	TGTGCCTGGGGTACTAACTATGGCTACACCTTC
15	.	.	TRBV6-5	TRBJ2-7	CASSYSAGPAIKQYF	TGTGCCAGCAGTTACTCTGCGGGACCCGCTATCAAGCAGTACTTC
14	TRBD1	once	TRBV18	TRBJ1-1	CASSAGTVNTEAFF	TGTGCCAGCTCAGCCGGGACAGTAAACACTGAAGCTTTCTTT
13	TRBD1	.	TRBV29-1	TRBJ2-2	CSVEEDRPGELFF	TGCAGCGTTGAAGAGGACAGGCCCGGGGAGCTGTTTTTT
12	.	once	TRBV14	TRBJ2-1	CASSQYREEQFF	TGTGCCAGCAGCCAATACCGGGAGGAGCAGTTCTTC
12	.	.	TRBV5-1	TRBJ1-2	CASSLDNYGYTF	TGCGCCAGCAGCTTGGACAACTATGGCTACACCTTC
13	.	.	TRBV28	TRBJ1-2	CASSPPWSAGYTF	TGTGCCAGCTCCCCCCCGTGGTCCGCTGGCTACACCTTC
12	.	.	TRBV28	TRBJ2-7	CASSLSSYEQYF	TGTGCCAGCAGTTTAAGCTCCTACGAGCAGTACTTC
14	.	.	TRBV6-5	TRBJ1-1	CASPTWMGGTEAFF	TGTGCCAGCCCCACCTGGATGGGAGGCACTGAAGCTTTCTTT
17	.	.	TRBV27	TRBJ2-7	CASSPRGGESLLYEQYF	TGTGCCAGCAGTCCTAGGGGGGGTGAGTCCCTCCTCTACGAGCAGTACTTC
13	TRBD1	.	TRBV30	TRBJ1-4	CACPGQGAEKLFF	TGTGCCTGCCCGGGACAGGGGGCAGAAAAACTGTTTTTT
14	.	few	TRBV19	TRBJ2-7	CASSPARAVYEQYF	TGTGCCAGTAGCCCCGCCCGGGCCGTCTACGAGCAGTACTTC
12	.	.	TRBV19	TRBJ2-1	CASTGQYNEQFF	TGTGCCAGTACTGGACAGTACAATGAGCAGTTCTTC
15	.	.	TRBV9	TRBJ2-3	CASSAGGGDTDTQYF	TGTGCCAGCAGCGCGGGTGGAGGGGACACAGATACGCAGTATTTT
14	.	.	TRBV11-2	TRBJ2-1	CASSLDQFYNEQFF	TGTGCCAGCAGCTTAGACCAGTTTTACAATGAGCAGTTCTTC
14	TRBD1	.	TRBV9	TRBJ2-7	CASSVGQGKDEQYF	TGTGCCAGCAGCGTTGGACAGGGAAAGGACGAGCAGTACTTC
12	.	.	TRBV4-2	TRBJ2-3	CATSSLDMTQYF	TGTGCCACGAGCAGTCTAGATATGACGCAGTATTTT
13	.	.	TRBV4-1	TRBJ2-5	CASSQLRSETQYF	TGCGCCAGCAGCCAATTACGGTCAGAGACCCAGTACTTC
14	TRBD1	.	TRBV10-3	TRBJ1-2	CAIRQGSPNYGYTF	TGTGCCATCAGACAGGGGAGCCCGAACTATGGCTACACCTTC
13	TRBD1	.	TRBV5-4	TRBJ1-2	CASTRTGGYGYTF	TGTGCCAGCACCAGGACAGGGGGGTATGGCTACACCTTC
14	.	.	TRBV5-1	TRBJ2-7	CASSLGSTPYEQYF	TGCGCCAGCAGCTTGGGGTCGACTCCCTACGAGCAGTACTTC
15	.	.	TRBV27	TRBJ1-2	CASTPRRGVGDGYTF	TGTGCCAGCACTCCAAGGCGGGGGGTAGGGGATGGCTACACCTTC
16	TRBD1	.	TRBV19	TRBJ2-2	CASSYFDRANTGELFF	TGTGCCAGTAGTTATTTCGACAGGGCGAACACCGGGGAGCTGTTTTTT
14	TRBD1	.	TRBV4-1	TRBJ2-7	CASSQLGQRWEQYF	TGCGCCAGCAGCCAATTGGGACAGCGGTGGGAGCAGTACTTC
14	.	.	TRBV2	TRBJ2-2	CASSPRGRGGELFF	TGTGCCAGCAGTCCTAGGGGGCGGGGCGGGGAGCTGTTTTTT
15	TRBD2	.	TRBV6-6	TRBJ2-1	CASNTGSGRFNEQFF	TGTGCCAGCAATACGGGTAGCGGGAGGTTCAATGAGCAGTTCTTC
15	TRBD1	few	TRBV5-1	TRBJ1-1	CASSLKTGSGTEAFF	TGCGCCAGCAGCCTGAAGACAGGGTCAGGTACTGAAGCTTTCTTT
14	TRBD2	.	TRBV6-5	TRBJ2-7	CASSRTSGTDEQYF	TGTGCCAGCAGTAGGACTAGCGGGACTGACGAGCAGTACTTC
16	.	.	TRBV7-2	TRBJ2-1	CASSLGGGAPRNEQFF	TGTGCCAGCAGCTTAGGCGGCGGGGCCCCCCGCAATGAGCAGTTCTTC
15	.	once	TRBV7-3	TRBJ1-3	CASSLSGGSGNTIYF	TGTGCCAGCAGCTTAAGCGGGGGCTCTGGAAACACCATATATTTT
12	.	few	TRBV5-4	TRBJ1-1	CASSLAKGEAFF	TGTGCCAGCAGCTTGGCCAAGGGAGAAGCTTTCTTT
16	.	.	TRBV7-2	TRBJ1-1	CASSLVRAGLNTEAFF	TGTGCCAGCAGCTTAGTCCGAGCAGGGCTTAACACTGAAGCTTTCTTT
14	TRBD2	few	TRBV28	TRBJ2-7	CASTISGHSYEQYF	TGTGCCAGCACCATTAGCGGGCATTCCTACGAGCAGTACTTC
16	.	.	TRBV5-4	TRBJ2-1	CASSAPEQSSYNEQFF	TGTGCCAGCAGCGCCCCCGAGCAGAGCTCCTACAATGAGCAGTTCTTC
14	.	.	TRBV9	TRBJ1-3	CASSAEATGNTIYF	TGTGCCAGCAGCGCGGAGGCCACTGGAAACACCATATATTTT
15	.	.	TRBV27	TRBJ2-1	CASSYTLALNNEQFF	TGTGCCAGCAGCTATACACTAGCCCTAAACAATGAGCAGTTCTTC
12	.	once	TRBV25-1	TRBJ2-3	CASSGPTDTQYF	TGTGCCAGCAGCGGCCCTACAGATACGCAGTATTTT
13	.	.	TRBV12-5	TRBJ2-7	CASGLLGYSEQYF	TGTGCTAGTGGTTTGCTGGGGTACAGCGAGCAGTACTTC
15	.	.	TRBV10-2	TRBJ2-1	CASSEPSSYYNEQFF	TGCGCCAGCAGTGAACCCTCGTCCTACTACAATGAGCAGTTCTTC
15	TRBD2	.	TRBV6-4	TRBJ2-1	CASSVTSGGDNEQFF	TGTGCCAGCAGTGTGACTAGCGGGGGGGACAATGAGCAGTTCTTC